The next 28 T cell receptor beta chains were all read from a single sample in a study of blood T cell repertoires in COVID-19. Measured with immunoSEQ multiplex PCR; TCRdb has only the in-frame clones, and not every one. The sample includes about 250,000 clones, around 86% of them seen just once. Sequenced: PBMCs or T cells enriched from blood (not recorded which). All receptors derive from a man in his forties who had recovered from COVID-19.

The V gene is TRBV4-2, the J gene TRBJ2-2; 7 bases agree with TRBD1. CDR1 LGHNA and CDR2 YNFKEQ come from the germline V gene. J lost 0 bases, V lost 9 bases, and 10 bases had no gene match. The length of the CDR3 is 16 residues. The CDR3 sequence is CASCGVTGANTGELFF. The CDR3 DNA sequence: TGTGCCAGTTGCGGTGTAACAGGGGCGAACACCGGGGAGCTGTTTTTT.

The chain has TRBV3-1 (or the pseudogene TRBV3-2) and TRBJ2-6, with 7 bases matching TRBD2. Germline CDR1 and CDR2: LGHDT and YNNKEL (reference sequence). Unmatched junction bases numbered 0, after V lost 4 bases and J lost 0 bases. The CDR3 extends over 15 amino acids. The CDR3: CASSRGGSGANVLTF. CDR3 nucleotides: TGTGCCAGCAGCCGGGGGGGCTCTGGGGCCAACGTCCTGACTTTC.

CDR3: CASSRTSDRAEFGEQFF. The DNA for the CDR3 is TGCGCCAGCAGCCGAACCTCGGACAGGGCCGAATTTGGTGAGCAGTTCTTC. V is TRBV4-1 and J is TRBJ2-1; 8 bases fit TRBD1. This CDR3 is 17 amino acids long. Germline V gene sequence: CDR1 MGHRA, CDR2 YSYEKL. V shed 4 bases and J 9 bases; nucleotides not matched to a gene: 17.

This clone turned up a few times. The chain is built from TRBV7-9 and TRBJ2-1, with 11 positions matching TRBD2. Trimming removed 4 bases from V and 4 bases from J; junction bases left unmatched: 6. Looked up from germline, CDR1 is SEHNR and CDR2 is FQNEAQ (reference sequence). The CDR3 covers 16 residues. Here the CDR3 reads CASSSSGRPPYNEQFF. The CDR3 nucleotides read TGTGCCAGCAGCTCTAGCGGGAGGCCACCTTACAATGAGCAGTTCTTC.

The chain links TRBV7-9 to TRBJ2-3, with 8 bases fitting TRBD2. Germline CDR1 and CDR2: SEHNR and FQNEAQ (reference sequence). The CDR3 consists of 17 residues. Unmatched junction bases numbered 10, after V lost 5 bases and J lost 0 bases. This chain's CDR3 is CASSPSLASGSTDTQYF. The CDR3 DNA reads as TGTGCCAGCAGCCCCAGCCTGGCTAGCGGGAGCACAGATACGCAGTATTTT.

The V and J genes are TRBV11-1 and TRBJ2-1; 9 bases are shared with TRBD2. The CDR3 consists of 15 residues. The germline V gene encodes CDR1 SGHAT and CDR2 FQDESV (reference sequence). V lost 3 bases and J lost 7; bases outside the gene matches: 7. CDR3 bases: TGTGCCAGCAGCTTGGGACTAGCAAGCGGGAATGAGCAGTTCTTC. This encodes CASSLGLASGNEQFF. The complete variable domain, with remaining parts taken from reference TRBV11-1 and TRBJ2-1, reads EAEVAQSPRYKITEKSQAVAFWCDPISGHATLYWYRQILGQGPELLVQFQDESVVDDSQLPKDRFSAERLKGVDSTLKIQPAELGDSAMYLCASSLGLASGNEQFFGPGTRLTVL.

The chain has TRBV18 and TRBJ2-3, with D perhaps matching TRBD1 (5 bases). The CDR3 spans 16 residues. Trimming left V 3 bases short and J 0 bases short, with 13 bases between. Germline V gene sequence: CDR1 KGHSH, CDR2 LQKENI. The CDR3 sequence: CASSPRGLTSTDTQYF. The DNA for the CDR3 is TGTGCCAGCTCACCTAGGGGCCTCACCAGCACAGATACGCAGTATTTT.

This chain links TRBV11-2 with TRBJ2-1, with unresolved D. Trimming took 5 bases from V and 0 from J, leaving 5 bases between them. The CDR3 runs to 13 residues. Per the germline V gene, CDR1 is SGHAT and CDR2 is FQNNGV. The CDR3 here is CASSLSSYNEQFF. In DNA form, the CDR3 reads TGTGCCAGCAGCCTAAGCTCCTACAATGAGCAGTTCTTC.

A single count supports this clone. The genes are TRBV7-6 and TRBJ2-5; D gene ambiguous. Germline V gene lookup returns CDR1 SGHVS and CDR2 FNYEAQ. V dropped 5 bases and J dropped 2 bases, with 6 bases sitting between them. The CDR3 runs to 12 residues. The CDR3 DNA reads as TGTGCCAGCAGCATCAGTCAAGAGACCCAGTACTTC. Its translation is CASSISQETQYF.

The genes are TRBV28 and TRBJ1-2; TRBD1 aligns across 12 bases. CDR1 and CDR2 (germline): MDHEN, SYDVKM. With V trimmed by 2 bases and J by 4 bases, 20 bases remained unmatched. The CDR3 consists of 21 residues. CDR3 sequence: CASSLPRTAGTGGRTPYGYTF. DNA of the CDR3: TGTGCCAGCAGTTTACCCAGGACAGCCGGGACAGGGGGCAGAACACCCTATGGCTACACCTTC.

V is TRBV7-2 and J is TRBJ2-3; the match to TRBD2 covers 8 bases. CDR3 length: 17 residues. Trimming removed 1 base from V and 2 bases from J; junction bases left unmatched: 8. Germline CDR1 reads SGHTA; CDR2 reads FQGNSA. The CDR3 DNA is TGTGCCAGCAGCTTAGTGCCCCTAGCGGGCAACACAGATACGCAGTATTTT. This sequence encodes CASSLVPLAGNTDTQYF. The full variable domain, completed using reference TRBV7-2 and TRBJ2-3, is GAGVSQSPSNKVTEKGKDVELRCDPISGHTALYWYRQSLGQGLEFLIYFQGNSAPDKSGLPSDRFSAERTGGSVSTLTIQRTQQEDSAVYLCASSLVPLAGNTDTQYFGPGTRLTVL.

The chain links TRBV30 to TRBJ2-5; D gene ambiguous. Trimming removed 0 bases from V and 2 bases from J, with 7 bases in between. The CDR3 consists of 13 residues. Germline V gives CDR1 GTSNPN, CDR2 SVGIG (reference sequence). The CDR3 DNA is TGTGCCTGGAGTGTTTCGCAGCAAGAGACCCAGTACTTC. It translates to CAWSVSQQETQYF.

This chain connects TRBV2 to TRBJ2-6; D not certain. Deletions cut 6 bases from V and 4 bases from J, with 19 bases between. The CDR3 is 17 residues long. Germline CDR1 and CDR2: SNHLY and FYNNEI. In DNA, the CDR3 is TGTGCCAGCAGGCTAGGCCTACTTCGAGCGGGGGCCAACGTCCTGACTTTC. This codes for CASRLGLLRAGANVLTF.

This rearrangement joins TRBV7-2 to TRBJ2-1; the D gene is possibly TRBD2 (7 bases). This CDR3 region has 17 residues. Germline CDR1 SGHTA, CDR2 FQGNSA. Trimming shortened V by 0 bases and J by 5 bases, and 17 bases separated the two germline ends. CDR3 DNA sequence: TGTGCCAGCAGCTTAGCGCTAGGGGGAGGGCCAAACAATGAGCAGTTCTTC. Its translation is CASSLALGGGPNNEQFF.

The chain couples TRBV6-5 to TRBJ1-1, with a weak D call TRBD1 (6 bases). The CDR3 consists of 14 residues. Germline CDR1 MNHEY, CDR2 SVGAGI. V was clipped by 10 bases and J by 1 base, with 16 bases between them. CDR3 sequence reads: CATTPRTENTEAFF. In nucleotides, the CDR3 is TGTGCCACAACCCCGAGGACAGAGAACACTGAAGCTTTCTTT.

The chain is built from TRBV4-1 and TRBJ1-2; TRBD1 matches 8 bases. The germline gives CDR1 MGHRA, CDR2 YSYEKL. The CDR3 runs to 15 residues. Unmatched junction bases numbered 9, after V lost 1 base and J lost 8 bases. The CDR3 DNA follows: TGCGCCAGCAGCCAAGGGACAGGGTATACGAGGGGCTACACCTTC. This gives the protein CASSQGTGYTRGYTF.

The gene calls are TRBV7-8 and TRBJ2-1; 8 positions agree with TRBD1. Germline V gene data show CDR1 as SGHVS and CDR2 as FQNEAQ. Germline trimming cut 5 bases from V and 7 bases from J; bases unmatched to any gene: 4. This CDR3 has 13 residues. For the CDR3, the DNA is TGTGCCAGCAGCCAGGACAGGGAAAATGAGCAGTTCTTC. Protein: CASSQDRENEQFF.

The chain combines TRBV2 with TRBJ2-7; a weak D match, TRBD2 (5 bases). This CDR3 has 15 amino acids. V lost 7 bases and J 0 bases, leaving 16 bases between the germline ends. The germline V gene encodes CDR1 SNHLY and CDR2 FYNNEI. CDR3 sequence (DNA): TGTGCCAGCAAGCGGAGCGAACAACTCTCCTACGAGCAGTACTTC. As protein: CASKRSEQLSYEQYF.

This clone showed up just a few times. V usage is TRBV30 and J usage is TRBJ1-2, with 7 bases lining up with TRBD1. Germline V gene sequence: CDR1 GTSNPN, CDR2 SVGIG (reference sequence). The J segment lost 4 bases and the V segment lost 4 bases, leaving 6 bases of the junction unmatched. The CDR3 is made up of 13 amino acids. The CDR3 here is CAWTTGDRYGYTF. CDR3 sequence (DNA): TGTGCCTGGACCACAGGGGACCGCTATGGCTACACCTTC. Variable domain in full (rest from reference TRBV30 and TRBJ1-2): SQTIHQWPATLVQPVGSPLSLECTVEGTSNPNLYWYRQAAGRGLQLLFYSVGIGQISSEVPQNLSASRPQDRQFILSSKKLLLSDSGFYLCAWTTGDRYGYTFGSGTRLTVV.

This clone has a single count. The V and J genes are TRBV5-1 and TRBJ1-1; 9 bases align to TRBD1. The CDR3 extends over 15 amino acids. V trimming: 4 bases; J trimming: 5 bases; junction bases outside the gene matches: 9. CDR1 and CDR2 (germline): SGHRS, YFSETQ. CDR3 sequence (DNA): TGCGCCAGCAGCATCACCGGGACAGGGTCTACTGAAGCTTTCTTT. Encoded protein: CASSITGTGSTEAFF.

V usage is TRBV6-5 and J usage is TRBJ1-2; D uncertain. Trimming removed 8 bases at V and 0 bases at J, with 10 bases between. In germline, CDR1 is MNHEY, CDR2 SVGAGI. The CDR3 extends over 13 amino acids. The CDR3 bases are TGTGCCAGCCGGACTTATCCTAACTATGGCTACACCTTC. Its protein is CASRTYPNYGYTF.

V usage is TRBV4-3 and J usage is TRBJ1-5; D is ambiguous. The CDR3 spans 13 residues. The V end was cut by 1 base, the J end by 8 bases, with 9 bases between. Per the germline V gene, CDR1 is LGHNA and CDR2 is YSLEER. The CDR3 coding sequence is TGCGCCAGCAGCCAAGTGGTCGGGGAGCCCCAGCATTTT. Its translation is CASSQVVGEPQHF.

The genes are TRBV15 and TRBJ1-5; 7 bases are shared with TRBD1. V lost 5 bases to trimming and J lost 3 bases; unmatched junction nucleotides: 7. CDR1 is LNHNV and CDR2 is YYDKDF in the germline V gene (reference sequence). The CDR3 runs to 15 residues. CDR3 sequence reads: CATSGTGVDNQPQHF. CDR3 nucleotides: TGTGCCACCAGCGGAACAGGGGTTGACAATCAGCCCCAGCATTTT. Full variable domain (remainder filled in from reference TRBV15 and TRBJ1-5): DAMVIQNPRYQVTQFGKPVTLSCSQTLNHNVMYWYQQKSSQAPKLLFHYYDKDFNNEADTPDNFQSRRPNTSFCFLDIRSPGLGDTAMYLCATSGTGVDNQPQHFGDGTRLSIL.

The rearrangement links TRBV12-3 or TRBV12-4 to TRBJ2-7; tentatively, D is TRBD1 (6 bases). The CDR3 is 12 amino acids. Trimming stripped 4 bases from V and 6 bases from J, with 10 bases between. CDR3 bases: TGTGCCAGCAGTTCAGGGGTTCGCGAGCAGTACTTC. As protein: CASSSGVREQYF.

This clone was counted between two and nine times. This chain links TRBV5-1 with TRBJ1-4; weak D call: TRBD1 (5 bases). Germline V gene sequence: CDR1 SGHRS, CDR2 YFSETQ. V lost 1 base and J lost 8, with 15 bases in between. The CDR3 is made up of 15 amino acids. The CDR3 coding sequence is TGCGCCAGCAGCTTGAGCGGGGATCCAGGGGAAAAACTGTTTTTT. It specifies CASSLSGDPGEKLFF.

V and J are TRBV12-3 or TRBV12-4 and TRBJ2-2; no reliable D call. This CDR3 comprises 12 residues. Between the trimmed V and J ends, which lost 7 bases and 6 bases, there was a span of 9 bases. CDR3 region: CASKPPAGELFF. The CDR3 region has the DNA TGTGCCAGCAAGCCCCCGGCCGGGGAGCTGTTTTTT.

V gene TRBV10-3 combines with J gene TRBJ1-5; 7 positions match TRBD1. Per the germline V gene, CDR1 is ENHRY and CDR2 is SYGVKD. This CDR3 has 13 residues. V was clipped by 11 bases and J by 8 bases; unmatched bases: 12. The CDR3 bases are TGTGCCGCCCAGCGAGGGGGCGATGAGCCCCAGCATTTT. It codes for CAAQRGGDEPQHF.

This sequence joins TRBV27 and TRBJ2-3; 10 bases align to TRBD2. Germline V lookup: CDR1 MNHEY, CDR2 SMNVEV (reference sequence). The junction had 12 bases not matched to a gene; V was cut back by 4 bases and J by 2 bases. The CDR3 loop spans 18 amino acids. CDR3 residues: CASSSPLLAGVNTDTQYF. CDR3 nucleotides: TGTGCCAGCAGTTCGCCACTCCTAGCGGGGGTAAACACAGATACGCAGTATTTT.